This TCR beta chain was captured by sequencing in a study of blood T cell repertoires in COVID-19. Clones were sequenced by immunoSEQ multiplex PCR, and TCRdb holds only the in-frame ones, with some missing. The sample lists more than 350,000 clones, 70% to 90% occurring once. V was pared by 0 bases and J by 13 bases, with 19 bases between. CDR1 MNHEY and CDR2 SVGAGI come from the germline V gene. The CDR3 covers 15 residues. V usage is TRBV6-5 and J usage is TRBJ2-1; D gene uncertain. This TCR was sampled from a woman under 40 with COVID-19, enrolled during active disease. Specimen: peripheral blood. The CDR3 DNA sequence: TGTGCCAGCAGTTACTCGAAAGTGGCCCACCTAGGTCAGTTCTTC. Translating it yields CASSYSKVAHLGQFF.